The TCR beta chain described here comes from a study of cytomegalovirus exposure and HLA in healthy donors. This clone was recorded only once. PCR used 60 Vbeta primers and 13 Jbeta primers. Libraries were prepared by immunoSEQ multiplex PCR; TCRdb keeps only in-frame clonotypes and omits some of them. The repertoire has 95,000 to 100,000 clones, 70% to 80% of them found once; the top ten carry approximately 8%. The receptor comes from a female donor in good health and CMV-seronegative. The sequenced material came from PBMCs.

CDR3 loop: CASSFHPETLGGGYTF. Here the CDR3 DNA reads TGTGCCAGCAGCTTCCATCCCGAGACGCTTGGAGGTGGCTACACCTTC. The chain uses TRBV7-8 and TRBJ1-2, with D unresolved. The CDR3 runs to 16 residues. Germline values: CDR1 SGHVS, CDR2 FQNEAQ. Deletions cut 3 bases from V and 7 bases from J, with 21 bases between.